The sequence of this T cell receptor (beta chain) was determined in a study of cytomegalovirus exposure and HLA in healthy donors. Notes on this clone: No antigen is known for it.

This CDR3 has 13 amino acids. The V and J ends lost 5 bases and 1 base respectively, with 9 bases between them. Germline-derived CDR1 and CDR2 are SGHNT and YENEEA. The PCR employed 60 Vbeta primers together with 13 Jbeta primers. Assay: immunoSEQ multiplex PCR; the TCRdb copy retains only in-frame clones and omits some. This table holds tens of thousands of clones, roughly 79% found once. Study conclusions and caveats: Later on, a genetic analysis was performed. It linked a missense variant in DCLRE1C with V- and J-gene trimming of TCR beta. Most TCR sequences were uncommon, yet certain public TCRs appeared in many donors.

Whereas donors were nominally healthy upon sampling, unrecorded immune exposures were probable. V usage is TRBV11-3 and J usage is TRBJ2-7; D not certain. Sequencing was done on a sample of PBMCs. The receptor comes from a male donor in good health and CMV-seropositive. For the CDR3, the DNA is TGTGCCAGCAGCCCCAGCGAGTCCTACGAGCAGTACTTC. Translated: CASSPSESYEQYF.